This note documents a single T cell receptor beta chain sequence. What it binds is unknown. The data were taken from a study of TIL therapy for anti-PD-1-resistant metastatic lung cancer. Indicated time point: pre-treatment sample, taken before nivolumab and TIL therapy. The libraries were made with immunoSEQ v3. TCRdb's table, derived via immunoSEQ multiplex PCR, lists solely in-frame clones and lacks some. The table shows 50,000 to 65,000 clones, with 55% to 70% occurring only once. This CDR3 region has 17 residues. V trimming: 0 bases; J trimming: 5 bases; junction bases outside the gene matches: 10. Germline V CDR1 and CDR2: SGHNT, YENEEA. General study points: TIL clonotype persistence in blood showed no apparent association with response.

The receptor comes from a person aged 25-85 years with non-small cell lung cancer. This chain connects TRBV11-3 to TRBJ2-1; 7 bases map to TRBD2. The starting material was blood, obtained at baseline. The CDR3: CASSLEFGGRSDNEQFF. For the CDR3, the DNA is TGTGCCAGCAGCTTAGAGTTCGGCGGGAGATCTGACAATGAGCAGTTCTTC.